A single sample gave rise to the 2 T cell receptor beta chains below, sequenced in a study of control samples from healthy donors and cancer patients. Data came from immunoSEQ multiplex PCR; TCRdb stores just in-frame clones and leaves some out. The sample holds under 7,500 clones, 82% seen once. Sequenced input: PBMCs. These receptors came from a man in his 70s with lung cancer.

This chain uses TRBV6-2 or TRBV6-3 with TRBJ1-5, with 8 bases aligning to TRBD1. V trimming: 5 bases; J trimming: 2 bases; junction bases outside the gene matches: 8. The CDR3 loop spans 16 amino acids. Germline-derived CDR1 and CDR2 are MNHEY and SVGEGT. The CDR3: CASSIPPGQGNQPQHF. CDR3 nucleotide sequence: TGTGCCAGCAGTATCCCCCCGGGACAGGGCAATCAGCCCCAGCATTTT.

This chain uses TRBV28 with TRBJ2-7; tentative D call: TRBD2 (6 bases). This CDR3 has 14 amino acids. V was cut by 6 bases and J by 9 bases, with 21 bases left in between. Germline V gene lookup returns CDR1 MDHEN and CDR2 SYDVKM. The CDR3 here is CASSLQRRLGGQYF. The CDR3 DNA is TGTGCCAGCAGCCTCCAACGCCGTTTGGGGGGGCAGTACTTC.